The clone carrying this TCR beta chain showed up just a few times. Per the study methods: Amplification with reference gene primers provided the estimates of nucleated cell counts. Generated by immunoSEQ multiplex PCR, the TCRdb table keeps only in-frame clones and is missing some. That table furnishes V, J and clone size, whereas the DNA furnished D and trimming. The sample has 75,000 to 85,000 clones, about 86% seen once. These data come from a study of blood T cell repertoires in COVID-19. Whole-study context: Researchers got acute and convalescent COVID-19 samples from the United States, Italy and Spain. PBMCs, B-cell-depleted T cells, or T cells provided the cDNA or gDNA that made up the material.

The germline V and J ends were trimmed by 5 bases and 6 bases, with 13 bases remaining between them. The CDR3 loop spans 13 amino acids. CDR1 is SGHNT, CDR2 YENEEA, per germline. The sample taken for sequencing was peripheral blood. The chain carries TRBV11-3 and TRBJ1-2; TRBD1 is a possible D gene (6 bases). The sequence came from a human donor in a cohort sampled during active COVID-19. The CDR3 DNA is TGTGCCAGCAGCGCCGGGACATGGGATGGCTACACCTTC. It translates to CASSAGTWDGYTF. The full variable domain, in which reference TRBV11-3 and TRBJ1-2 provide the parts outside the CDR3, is EAGVVQSPRYKIIEKKQPVAFWCNPISGHNTLYWYLQNLGQGPELLIRYENEEAVDDSQLPKDRFSAERLKGVDSTLKIQPAELGDSAVYLCASSAGTWDGYTFGSGTRLTVV.